Reported below is one T cell receptor beta chain. The data were taken from a study of blood T cell repertoires in COVID-19. Only in-frame clones appear in the TCRdb table, and some are missing; sequencing was by immunoSEQ multiplex PCR. The sample has more than 110,000 clones, around 80% seen once; the top ten hold under 9.5%. The V gene end was trimmed by 2 bases and the J gene end by 7 bases; junction bases not matched to a gene: 10. The CDR3 loop spans 15 amino acids. The germline V gene encodes CDR1 MNHNS and CDR2 SASEGT. The sequencing input was peripheral blood. This chain joins TRBV6-1 and TRBJ2-7; 8 bases fit TRBD1. This TCR came from an elderly woman in a cohort sampled during active or convalescent COVID-19. The CDR3 region is CASSEPGTGPREQYV. The DNA for the CDR3 is TGTGCCAGCAGTGAACCCGGGACAGGTCCACGGGAGCAGTACGTC.